This section outlines one T cell receptor beta chain sequence together with its context. Its antigen is as yet unknown. The germline V and J ends were trimmed by 0 bases and 6 bases, with 12 bases remaining between them. The CDR3 loop spans 15 amino acids. Germline V gives CDR1 MNHEY, CDR2 SVGAGI. This record comes from a study of shared clonotypes between healthy human individuals. General study findings and limits: There were few donors, and this limited the genetic and exposure-history diversity represented. Generation of non-shared clonotypes was less probable than generation of clonotypes shared by all four donors. Clonotypes that were shared across four donors made up about 4.5% of naive CD4 clonotypes.

Measured with immunoSEQ multiplex PCR; TCRdb has only the in-frame clones, and not every one. The sample has some 2,000,000 clones, roughly 95% seen once. The naive CD8 population came from CD45RO-negative cells selected for CCR7, without terminally differentiated effector memory CD45RA+ cells. Material for sequencing was naive CD8+ T cells sorted from blood. The TCR sequence derives from a man between 18 and 29 years old in good health. The rearrangement uses TRBV6-5 and TRBJ2-1; D is ambiguous. CDR3 loop: CASSYSNGVGNEQFF. CDR3 sequence (DNA): TGTGCCAGCAGTTACTCAAATGGGGTCGGCAATGAGCAGTTCTTC.